One sample yielded the 21 T cell receptor beta chains listed below, sequenced in a study of T-cell reconstitution after alpha-beta-depleted transplantation in children. The TCRbeta library was prepared with unique molecular identifiers. TCRdb passed the PCR reads through MiXCR, listing each CDR3 protein once. Of about 360,000 distinct CDR3 sequences in the sample, about an eighth were seen once. Source: PBMCs, taken from the stem cell graft. All receptors come from a human donor who donated a stem cell graft to a child with Fanconi anemia.

The CDR3 DNA is TGTGCCAGCGGTGCAGGGGGCAGTTCACCCCTCCACTTT. Its protein product is CASGAGGSSPLHF. The chain recombines TRBV2 with TRBJ1-6; TRBD1 matches 8 bases. The CDR3 spans 13 residues. J was trimmed by 9 bases and V by 8 bases; bases with no gene match: 6. Looked up from germline, CDR1 is SNHLY and CDR2 is FYNNEI.

This clonotype was seen only a few times. J is TRBJ1-1 and V is TRBV4-2; D remains unclear. This CDR3 has 15 residues. Germline CDR1 and CDR2: LGHNA and YNFKEQ. Trimming cost V 1 base and J 5 bases, with 14 bases left between them. The CDR3, as DNA: TGTGCCAGCAGCCAAGTGCCAAGCCAAGTGACTGAAGCTTTCTTT. Residues: CASSQVPSQVTEAFF.

The rearrangement uses TRBV20-1 and TRBJ1-3; tentatively, D is TRBD1 (5 bases). CDR3 length: 12 amino acids. Per germline, CDR1 DFQATT and CDR2 SNEGSKA (reference sequence). V shed 7 bases and J shed 1 base, with 8 bases lying between them. DNA for the CDR3: TGCAGTGGGAGGGGTTCTGGAAACACCATATATTTT. It codes for CSGRGSGNTIYF.

The chain has TRBV7-2 and TRBJ1-3, with D unclear. Per germline, CDR1 SGHTA and CDR2 FQGNSA. The V gene lost 6 bases and the J gene lost 0 bases, with 12 bases spanning the gap. The CDR3 length is 15 residues. The CDR3 nucleotides are TGTGCCAGCAGGCTCGGTAGAAACTCTGGAAACACCATATATTTT. Residues: CASRLGRNSGNTIYF.

This clonotype was observed a handful of times. The V gene is TRBV5-1, the J gene TRBJ2-4; 8 bases are a match to TRBD1. Germline V gene sequence: CDR1 SGHRS, CDR2 YFSETQ. The V segment lost 0 bases and the J segment 6 bases; nucleotides outside the gene matches: 5. This CDR3 has 15 residues. The CDR3 region is CASSLGTGLGNIQYF. As DNA, the CDR3 is TGCGCCAGCAGCTTGGGGACAGGGTTAGGAAACATTCAGTACTTC.

This clonotype has more than one count but fewer than ten. The chain employs TRBV5-5 and TRBJ1-1, with D maybe TRBD1 (5 bases). Trimming took off 7 bases at V and 5 bases at J, with 15 bases between the two ends. This CDR3 is built from 13 residues. Germline lookup yields CDR1 SGHKS and CDR2 YYEKEE (reference sequence). CDR3 region: CASHLGGGTEAFF. Here the CDR3 DNA reads TGTGCCAGCCATCTGGGGGGGGGAACTGAAGCTTTCTTT.

This clonotype was counted a few times. The V gene is TRBV4-1, the J gene TRBJ2-2; D is undetermined. There are 15 residues in the CDR3. Germline-derived CDR1 and CDR2 are MGHRA and YSYEKL. V lost 0 bases, J lost 7 bases, and 12 bases lay in between. The CDR3 spells CASSQDAAWIGELFF. CDR3 DNA: TGCGCCAGCAGCCAAGACGCCGCCTGGATCGGGGAGCTGTTTTTT.

The rearrangement links TRBV12-3 or TRBV12-4 to TRBJ1-2, with 9 bases fitting TRBD1. J was trimmed by 0 bases and V by 6 bases; bases with no gene match: 8. The CDR3 is 16 amino acids. The CDR3 is CASSQPGQGPNYGYTF. CDR3 bases: TGTGCCAGCAGCCAACCGGGACAGGGCCCTAACTATGGCTACACCTTC.

The chain combines TRBV4-3 with TRBJ1-3; TRBD1 aligns across 7 bases. The CDR3 consists of 17 residues. Losses at the gene ends were 0 bases for V and 4 bases for J; bases not matched to a gene: 9. CDR1 is LGHNA and CDR2 is YSLEER in the germline V gene. The DNA of the CDR3 is TGCGCCAGCAGCCAAGATCCGAAGGGGGCGCAAGGAAACACCATATATTTT. It translates to CASSQDPKGAQGNTIYF.

This rearrangement joins TRBV29-1 to TRBJ2-1, with a weak D call TRBD1 (6 bases). This CDR3 is 15 amino acids long. The germline V gene encodes CDR1 SQVTM and CDR2 ANQGSEA. The V gene lost 6 bases and the J gene lost 0 bases, with 15 bases spanning the gap. CDR3: CSVTGTPYSYNEQFF. In DNA, the CDR3 is TGCAGCGTAACCGGGACACCTTACTCCTACAATGAGCAGTTCTTC.

This clonotype was recorded a few times. The chain recombines TRBV30 with TRBJ2-7, with D perhaps matching TRBD1 (7 bases). Per germline, CDR1 GTSNPN and CDR2 SVGIG (reference sequence). V was trimmed by 0 bases and J by 4 bases, leaving 13 bases between them. The CDR3 consists of 14 residues. CDR3 DNA sequence: TGTGCCTGGAGTGTAGCAGGGGGGCTATACGAGCAGTACTTC. This translates into CAWSVAGGLYEQYF. Full variable domain (rest looked up from reference TRBV30 and TRBJ2-7): SQTIHQWPATLVQPVGSPLSLECTVEGTSNPNLYWYRQAAGRGLQLLFYSVGIGQISSEVPQNLSASRPQDRQFILSSKKLLLSDSGFYLCAWSVAGGLYEQYFGPGTRLTVT.

This clonotype has just a few counts. V usage is TRBV12-3 or TRBV12-4 and J usage is TRBJ2-2; a possible D gene is TRBD2 (5 bases). The CDR3 sequence is 13 residues long. The ends were cut back, 10 bases at V and 7 bases at J, with 16 bases in the middle. DNA of the CDR3: TGTGCCAATGCACACGCGGAGGACGGGGAGCTGTTTTTT. It encodes CANAHAEDGELFF.

This clonotype occurred a few times. This chain joins TRBV2 and TRBJ2-4, with unresolved D. Germline loops: CDR1 SNHLY, CDR2 FYNNEI. V dropped 2 bases and J dropped 6 bases, with 2 bases sitting between them. The CDR3 spans 11 residues. In DNA, the CDR3 is TGTGCCAGCAGTGAAACAAACATTCAGTACTTC. Amino acids: CASSETNIQYF.

This clonotype has more than one count but fewer than ten. V gene TRBV20-1 combines with J gene TRBJ1-1, with D hard to call. The CDR3 has 15 residues. The V gene's germline CDR1 is DFQATT and CDR2 SNEGSKA (reference sequence). Trimming left V 3 bases short and J 0 bases short, with 14 bases between. CDR3 DNA sequence: TGCAGTGCTAGCCCTGGCGGCAGGTTGAACACTGAAGCTTTCTTT. It specifies CSASPGGRLNTEAFF.

This clonotype was recorded a few times. The chain links TRBV20-1 to TRBJ1-4, with TRBD1 matching over 7 bases. The ends lost 5 bases at V and 7 bases at J; junction bases unmatched: 10. The germline gives CDR1 DFQATT, CDR2 SNEGSKA (reference sequence). The CDR3 is made up of 14 amino acids. The DNA of the CDR3 is TGCAGTGCTGAGCCTCCGGGACAGATTGAAAAACTGTTTTTT. It codes for CSAEPPGQIEKLFF.

This rearrangement joins TRBV20-1 to TRBJ2-2; D is perhaps TRBD1 or TRBD2 (5 bases each). Per germline, CDR1 DFQATT and CDR2 SNEGSKA (reference sequence). This CDR3 is built from 14 residues. The V and J ends lost 2 bases and 4 bases respectively, with 11 bases between them. The CDR3 reads CSARRGAGTGELFF. CDR3 DNA sequence: TGCAGTGCTAGAAGAGGGGCGGGCACCGGGGAGCTGTTTTTT.

In its sample, this clonotype was seen a few times. The chain uses TRBV4-3 and TRBJ2-1; TRBD2 matches at 15 bases. The CDR3 length is 19 residues. Germline loops: CDR1 LGHNA, CDR2 YSLEER. Unmatched junction bases numbered 5, after V lost 0 bases and J lost 2 bases. Written as DNA, the CDR3 is TGCGCCAGCAGCCAAGATCTAGGGACTAGCGGGGGGACCTACAATGAGCAGTTCTTC. Encoded protein: CASSQDLGTSGGTYNEQFF.

The gene calls are TRBV6-2 or TRBV6-3 and TRBJ2-2; 8 bases fit TRBD1. J lost 2 bases, V lost 2 bases, and 10 bases had no gene match. There are 18 residues in the CDR3. The germline V gene encodes CDR1 MNHEY and CDR2 SVGEGT. This CDR3 reads CASSYPPDRATNTGELFF. The CDR3 nucleotides read TGTGCCAGCAGTTACCCCCCGGACAGGGCAACTAACACCGGGGAGCTGTTTTTT.

The table lists this clonotype with many counts. The CDR3 loop reads CASSPQGPYNEQFF. For the CDR3, the DNA is TGTGCCAGCAGCCCCCAGGGACCCTACAATGAGCAGTTCTTC. The chain uses TRBV7-6 and TRBJ2-1; tentatively, D is TRBD1 or TRBD2 (5 bases each). The CDR3 runs to 14 residues. The V end lost 5 bases, the J end lost 2 bases, and 10 bases lay between the germline ends. Germline values: CDR1 SGHVS, CDR2 FNYEAQ. Variable domain in full (rest from reference TRBV7-6 and TRBJ2-1): GAGVSQSPRYKVTKRGQDVALRCDPISGHVSLYWYRQALGQGPEFLTYFNYEAQQDKSGLPNDRFSAERPEGSISTLTIQRTEQRDSAMYRCASSPQGPYNEQFFGPGTRLTVL.

A few counts support this clonotype. J is TRBJ2-2 and V is TRBV5-1; 9 nucleotides line up with TRBD1. The V gene's germline CDR1 is SGHRS and CDR2 YFSETQ. J lost 5 bases, V lost 4 bases, and 9 bases had no gene match. This CDR3 contains 16 residues. In DNA, the CDR3 is TGCGCCAGCAGCCCCACCGGGACAGGGAATACCGGGGAGCTGTTTTTT. It yields the protein CASSPTGTGNTGELFF.

V gene TRBV7-9 combines with J gene TRBJ1-2, with TRBD1 matching over 7 bases. This CDR3 comprises 14 residues. The trim removed 5 bases at V and 0 bases at J, leaving 3 bases unmatched. Germline V gene data show CDR1 as SEHNR and CDR2 as FQNEAQ (reference sequence). CDR3 sequence reads: CASSQTGSNYGYTF. The CDR3 coding sequence is TGTGCCAGCAGCCAGACAGGGTCTAACTATGGCTACACCTTC.